Sequencing of this TCR beta chain was carried out in a study of T-cell memory formation after mild COVID-19. Findings and caveats of the study: While clones contracting from day 15 to 85 were balanced between CD4 and CD8, later expanders leaned CD4+. Proof of SARS-CoV-2 specificity was absent for the second-wave clones that crested on day 37. The appearance of some responding clones in pre-infection memory suggested that cross-reactive memory joined.

This clonotype was counted a few times. Its antigen is undetermined. The junction had 1 base not matched to a gene; V was cut back by 6 bases and J by 4 bases. In germline, CDR1 is MNHEY, CDR2 SVGAGI. The CDR3 runs 13 residues. Libraries for TCRalpha and TCRbeta carried sample barcodes and unique molecular identifiers via 5'RACE. Via MiXCR, TCRdb re-called the 5' RACE reads, giving one row per CDR3 protein. Of approximately 350,000 distinct CDR3 sequences in the sample, approximately 15% are singletons; the top ten hold 22%. The TCR sequence derives from a man between 18 and 29 years old who had mild COVID-19 (a few samples of this study predate the infection). Cell type and time point are not known. This chain uses TRBV6-5 with TRBJ1-1, with TRBD1 matching over 11 bases. Sample: PBMCs or a T cell subset sorted from them (not recorded which). CDR3 sequence reads: CASRDRGLTEAFF. Here the CDR3 DNA reads TGTGCCAGCAGGGACAGGGGGCTCACTGAAGCTTTCTTT.